Listed below are T cell receptor beta chains from one sample, sequenced in a study of Ad26.COV2.S vaccination and SARS-CoV-2 variants. The repertoire was sequenced with immunoSEQ multiplex PCR; TCRdb's copy has only in-frame clones and lacks some. The sample contains about 180,000 clones, approximately 90% of which appear only once. The sample was peripheral blood, taken after recovery from COVID-19. The receptor source for this set is a human donor who had recovered from COVID-19. Each CDR3 is given with its conserved first and last residue. A D gene is named only where the DNA matches it firmly. Not every row has a clone size; where given, it reads once, few, many or a size class.

V gene: TRBV9; clone size: NA; D gene: NA; J gene: TRBJ1-4; CDR3 protein: CASSVDGTPSEKLFF; CDR3 DNA: TGTGCCAGCAGCGTAGATGGGACTCCTTCTGAAAAACTGTTTTTT
V gene: TRBV3-1/TRBV3-2; clone size: NA; D gene: TRBD2; J gene: TRBJ2-1; CDR3 protein: CASSQMREGLDEQFF; CDR3 DNA: TGTGCCAGCAGCCAAATGCGGGAGGGCTTAGATGAGCAGTTCTTC
V gene: TRBV11-2; clone size: NA; D gene: NA; J gene: TRBJ2-5; CDR3 protein: CASTGTQETQYF; CDR3 DNA: TGTGCCAGCACCGGGACTCAAGAGACCCAGTACTTC
V gene: TRBV9; clone size: once; D gene: NA; J gene: TRBJ2-1; CDR3 protein: CASSVELADNEQFF; CDR3 DNA: TGTGCCAGCAGCGTAGAATTAGCGGACAATGAGCAGTTCTTC
V gene: TRBV6-5; clone size: NA; D gene: TRBD2; J gene: TRBJ2-1; CDR3 protein: CASSTGTSGLNEQFF; CDR3 DNA: TGTGCCAGCAGTACCGGGACTAGTGGGCTCAATGAGCAGTTCTTC
V gene: TRBV7-8; clone size: NA; D gene: NA; J gene: TRBJ2-5; CDR3 protein: CASSLGGTNQETQYF; CDR3 DNA: TGTGCCAGCAGCTTAGGCGGGACAAACCAAGAGACCCAGTACTTC
V gene: TRBV7-7; clone size: NA; D gene: TRBD2; J gene: TRBJ2-2; CDR3 protein: CASSLAGGPPGTGELFF; CDR3 DNA: TGTGCCAGCAGCTTGGCGGGAGGGCCCCCAGGCACCGGGGAGCTGTTTTTT
V gene: TRBV27; clone size: NA; D gene: TRBD2; J gene: TRBJ2-3; CDR3 protein: CASSPVRGGLHTQYF; CDR3 DNA: TGTGCCAGCAGCCCCGTTCGCGGGGGACTACATACGCAGTATTTT
V gene: TRBV19; clone size: NA; D gene: NA; J gene: TRBJ1-6; CDR3 protein: CASSGQGWNSPLHF; CDR3 DNA: TGTGCCAGTAGTGGTCAGGGCTGGAATTCACCCCTCCACTTT
V gene: TRBV7-9; clone size: NA; D gene: NA; J gene: TRBJ1-1; CDR3 protein: CASSLPTRQIGTEAFF; CDR3 DNA: TGTGCCAGCAGCTTACCTACCAGGCAGATAGGGACTGAAGCTTTCTTT
V gene: TRBV5-5; clone size: NA; D gene: NA; J gene: TRBJ1-2; CDR3 protein: CASSLTENYGYTF; CDR3 DNA: TGTGCCAGCAGCCTTACAGAGAACTATGGCTACACCTTC
V gene: TRBV19; clone size: NA; D gene: TRBD2; J gene: TRBJ2-1; CDR3 protein: CASSTLAGSYNEQFF; CDR3 DNA: TGTGCCAGTAGTACCCTAGCGGGCAGTTACAATGAGCAGTTCTTC
V gene: TRBV4-1; clone size: NA; D gene: NA; J gene: TRBJ1-4; CDR3 protein: CASSQDPAPNEKLFF; CDR3 DNA: TGCGCCAGCAGCCAAGATCCAGCTCCTAATGAAAAACTGTTTTTT
V gene: TRBV19; clone size: NA; D gene: TRBD1; J gene: TRBJ2-7; CDR3 protein: CASSRDRGPYEQYF; CDR3 DNA: TGTGCCAGTAGTAGGGACAGGGGCCCCTACGAGCAGTACTTC
V gene: TRBV6-5; clone size: NA; D gene: TRBD1; J gene: TRBJ1-2; CDR3 protein: CASRQIRGRDGYTF; CDR3 DNA: TGTGCCAGCAGGCAAATCAGGGGGCGGGATGGCTACACCTTC
V gene: TRBV9; clone size: NA; D gene: TRBD1; J gene: TRBJ1-1; CDR3 protein: CASSVEEGAFTEAFF; CDR3 DNA: TGTGCCAGCAGCGTAGAGGAGGGGGCATTCACTGAAGCTTTCTTT
V gene: TRBV9; clone size: NA; D gene: NA; J gene: TRBJ1-3; CDR3 protein: CASSPISGNTIYF; CDR3 DNA: TGTGCCAGCAGCCCAATCTCTGGAAACACCATATATTTT
V gene: TRBV12-2; clone size: NA; D gene: NA; J gene: TRBJ1-4; CDR3 protein: CASRSLSGVATNEKLFF; CDR3 DNA: TGTGCAAGTCGCTCTCTCAGTGGGGTTGCAACTAATGAAAAACTGTTTTTT
V gene: TRBV7-3; clone size: NA; D gene: TRBD2; J gene: TRBJ2-7; CDR3 protein: CASSPSGDGYEQYF; CDR3 DNA: TGTGCCAGCAGCCCTAGCGGGGACGGCTACGAGCAGTACTTC
V gene: TRBV7-6; clone size: NA; D gene: NA; J gene: TRBJ2-7; CDR3 protein: CASSLNGYEQYF; CDR3 DNA: TGTGCCAGCAGCTTAAACGGCTACGAGCAGTACTTC
V gene: TRBV27; clone size: once; D gene: NA; J gene: TRBJ2-5; CDR3 protein: CASSDRSQETQYF; CDR3 DNA: TGTGCCAGCAGCGACAGGAGCCAAGAGACCCAGTACTTC
V gene: TRBV12-3/TRBV12-4; clone size: NA; D gene: NA; J gene: TRBJ2-1; CDR3 protein: CASSWSNEQFF; CDR3 DNA: TGTGCCAGCAGTTGGAGTAATGAGCAGTTCTTC
V gene: TRBV19; clone size: NA; D gene: TRBD2; J gene: TRBJ2-1; CDR3 protein: CASSGGGAYGNEQFF; CDR3 DNA: TGTGCCAGTAGCGGCGGGGGAGCCTACGGCAATGAGCAGTTCTTC
V gene: TRBV27; clone size: NA; D gene: NA; J gene: TRBJ1-2; CDR3 protein: CASSPRGVNNYGYTF; CDR3 DNA: TGTGCCAGCAGCCCCCGAGGGGTTAATAACTATGGCTACACCTTC
V gene: TRBV7-5; clone size: NA; D gene: NA; J gene: TRBJ2-4; CDR3 protein: CARSFTPGLASRALLAISKNIQYF; CDR3 DNA: TGTGCCAGAAGCTTTACTCCGGGACTAGCGTCTAGGGCCCTCCTGGCTATATCCAAAAACATTCAGTACTTC
V gene: TRBV29-1; clone size: NA; D gene: NA; J gene: TRBJ1-2; CDR3 protein: CSVAGSYGYTF; CDR3 DNA: TGCAGCGTTGCCGGTTCTTATGGCTACACCTTC
V gene: TRBV28; clone size: once; D gene: NA; J gene: TRBJ2-3; CDR3 protein: CASTPSGSRMAQYF; CDR3 DNA: TGTGCCAGCACCCCGTCAGGGAGTCGGATGGCGCAGTATTTT
V gene: TRBV15; clone size: NA; D gene: NA; J gene: TRBJ1-3; CDR3 protein: CATSRDRGGRPGNTIYF; CDR3 DNA: TGTGCCACCAGCAGAGATCGCGGAGGGAGGCCTGGAAACACCATATATTTT